These 22 T cell receptor beta chains share one sample of origin, sequenced in a study of cytomegalovirus exposure and HLA in healthy donors. It was with 60 Vbeta and 13 Jbeta primers that the PCR ran. Data came from immunoSEQ multiplex PCR; TCRdb stores just in-frame clones and leaves some out. In the table there are approximately 140,000 clones, 70% to 85% of which are singletons. Sequencing input: PBMCs. The receptors were sampled from a boy aged 2 to 10 in good health and CMV-seronegative.

The chain uses TRBV30 and TRBJ2-2; D gene unclear. This CDR3 region has 12 residues. Trimming pared 5 bases from V and 0 bases from J, leaving 4 bases between. Germline assignment: CDR1 GTSNPN and CDR2 SVGIG (reference sequence). CDR3 nucleotides: TGTGCCTGGGACTCGAACACCGGGGAGCTGTTTTTT. Translated, it gives CAWDSNTGELFF.

The J gene is TRBJ1-1, the V gene TRBV7-2; tentatively, D is TRBD1 (6 bases). V shed 5 bases and J shed 1 base, with 14 bases lying between them. Per the germline V gene, CDR1 is SGHTA and CDR2 is FQGNSA. The CDR3 totals 15 residues. DNA for the CDR3: TGTGCCAGCAGCCCCCTCGAACAGGGGAACACTGAAGCTTTCTTT. Translated, it gives CASSPLEQGNTEAFF.

Concerning this clone itself: A junction boundary mismatches the germline segment, possibly from a read error. This chain joins TRBV10-3 and TRBJ1-5; D gene uncertain. CDR1 and CDR2 from the germline V gene are ENHRY and SYGVKD. The CDR3 is 12 residues long. Written as DNA, the CDR3 is TGTGCCATCAGTGATTCCCCCCCCGGGGTACGTTTT. This sequence encodes CAISDSPPGVRF.

This clone was seen a handful of times. The chain is built from TRBV6-5 and TRBJ1-1, with 7 bases aligning to TRBD1. This CDR3 spans 14 amino acids. V trimming: 5 bases; J trimming: 4 bases; junction bases outside the gene matches: 7. Germline CDR1 and CDR2: MNHEY and SVGAGI. The CDR3, as DNA: TGTGCCAGCAGTGTTCAGGGGGAAGGCACTGAAGCTTTCTTT. Amino acids: CASSVQGEGTEAFF.

The rearrangement joins TRBV9 to TRBJ1-3; D possibly corresponds to TRBD1 (6 bases). There are 17 residues in the CDR3. Germline CDR1 reads SGDLS; CDR2 reads YYNGEE. Trimming removed 0 bases from V and 3 bases from J, with 16 bases in between. CDR3 in DNA: TGTGCCAGCAGCGTAGGTTGGGACACAGAGTATGGAAACACCATATATTTT. Translation: CASSVGWDTEYGNTIYF.

In DNA form, the CDR3 reads TGTGCCGCCCAAAAGACAGGGGGGGACAATGAGCAGTTCTTC. This encodes CAAQKTGGDNEQFF. The chain uses TRBV5-4 and TRBJ2-1; TRBD1 aligns across 9 bases. Per the germline V gene, CDR1 is SGHNT and CDR2 is YYREEE (reference sequence). The ends lost 10 bases at V and 5 bases at J; junction bases unmatched: 10. The CDR3 consists of 14 residues.

J is TRBJ1-2 and V is TRBV6-5; D may be TRBD1 (5 bases). CDR3 length: 14 amino acids. The V gene lost 6 bases and the J gene lost 5 bases, with 16 bases spanning the gap. CDR1 MNHEY and CDR2 SVGAGI come from the germline V gene. This CDR3 is CASSKGQFSYGYTF. As DNA, the CDR3 is TGTGCCAGCAGCAAGGGGCAATTTTCTTATGGCTACACCTTC.

The chain combines TRBV9 with TRBJ2-2; 8 bases align to TRBD2. CDR1 is SGDLS, CDR2 YYNGEE, per germline. The CDR3 extends over 17 amino acids. The J segment lost 1 base and the V segment lost 0 bases, leaving 5 bases of the junction unmatched. As DNA, the CDR3 is TGTGCCAGCAGCGTAGCCATCGCGGGGGGGAACACCGGGGAGCTGTTTTTT. Translating it yields CASSVAIAGGNTGELFF.

The J gene is TRBJ1-1, the V gene TRBV4-3; the D is unclear. CDR1 is LGHNA and CDR2 is YSLEER in the germline V gene. This CDR3 contains 13 residues. Deletions cut 4 bases from V and 6 bases from J, with 12 bases between. The CDR3 DNA follows: TGCGCCAGCAGCCTCACCCTGGGCCCTGAAGCTTTCTTT. It specifies CASSLTLGPEAFF.

This chain joins TRBV5-1 and TRBJ2-3; D is perhaps TRBD2 (5 bases). V gave up 1 base and J gave up 0 bases, with 9 bases separating them. Germline V gene sequence: CDR1 SGHRS, CDR2 YFSETQ. The CDR3 consists of 15 residues. The CDR3 nucleotides read TGCGCCAGCAGCTTGAGTCGGACTAGCACAGATACGCAGTATTTT. Protein product: CASSLSRTSTDTQYF. Filled out from reference TRBV5-1 and TRBJ2-3, the complete variable domain reads KAGVTQTPRYLIKTRGQQVTLSCSPISGHRSVSWYQQTPGQGLQFLFEYFSETQRNKGNFPGRFSGRQFSNSRSEMNVSTLELGDSALYLCASSLSRTSTDTQYFGPGTRLTVL.

The chain employs TRBV7-9 and TRBJ2-7; D possibly corresponds to TRBD2 (5 bases). The V end lost 4 bases, the J end lost 3 bases, and 10 bases lay between the germline ends. The CDR3 consists of 13 residues. CDR1 and CDR2 from the germline V gene are SEHNR and FQNEAQ (reference sequence). The CDR3 here is CASSYGVNYEQYV. CDR3 sequence (DNA): TGTGCCAGCAGCTACGGGGTCAACTACGAGCAGTACGTC.

V and J are TRBV7-8 and TRBJ1-1, with a weak D call TRBD1 (5 bases). V shed 3 bases and J shed 7 bases, with 12 bases lying between them. The CDR3 is 13 amino acids. CDR1 SGHVS and CDR2 FQNEAQ come from the germline V gene. The CDR3 sequence is CASSFRDSLEAFF. The DNA for the CDR3 is TGTGCCAGCAGCTTCCGGGACTCCCTTGAAGCTTTCTTT.

The rearrangement uses TRBV27 and TRBJ2-5, with TRBD2 matching 7 bases. V shed 3 bases, J shed 7 bases, and the junction held 5 bases outside the gene matches. Germline CDR1 reads MNHEY; CDR2 reads SMNVEV (reference sequence). The CDR3 sequence is 13 residues long. CDR3 DNA sequence: TGTGCCAGCAGTTTTCGGGGGGAGGCGACCCAGTACTTC. Its protein is CASSFRGEATQYF.

The chain is built from TRBV15 and TRBJ2-1; tentatively, D is TRBD2 (6 bases). Trimming cost V 0 bases and J 12 bases, with 18 bases left between them. Germline V gives CDR1 LNHNV, CDR2 YYDKDF (reference sequence). The CDR3 has 15 amino acids. The CDR3 bases are TGTGCCACCAGCAGAGAGGGAGGTGGGGTCGATAGGCAGTTCTTC. It translates to CATSREGGGVDRQFF.

This chain uses TRBV9 with TRBJ2-7; 9 positions agree with TRBD2. CDR1 is SGDLS and CDR2 is YYNGEE in the germline V gene. The junction had 21 bases not matched to a gene; V was cut back by 10 bases and J by 1 base. CDR3 length equals 18 residues. The CDR3 nucleotides are TGTGCCTGCTCGACCGGGACTAGCCGGACGGAACTTTCCTACGAGCAGTACGTC. Protein product: CACSTGTSRTELSYEQYV.

The chain joins TRBV10-1 to TRBJ2-3, with D maybe TRBD2 (6 bases). CDR1 is WNHNN and CDR2 is SYGVQD in the germline V gene (reference sequence). Trimming pared 6 bases from V and 0 bases from J, leaving 28 bases between. This CDR3 spans 20 amino acids. The CDR3 DNA sequence: TGCGCCAGCAGACTTACTAGCCCACAAGATAAGAGGGCTAGCACAGATACGCAGTATTTT. Translating gives CASRLTSPQDKRASTDTQYF.

V gene TRBV9 combines with J gene TRBJ1-1, with 7 bases fitting TRBD1. This CDR3 comprises 15 residues. J was trimmed by 1 base and V by 3 bases; bases with no gene match: 6. Germline values: CDR1 SGDLS, CDR2 YYNGEE. CDR3 bases: TGTGCCAGCAGCGGTCACACAGGGGCGAACACTGAAGCTTTCTTT. It specifies CASSGHTGANTEAFF.

The genes are TRBV2 and TRBJ1-1, with D possibly matching TRBD1 (5 bases). Germline lookup yields CDR1 SNHLY and CDR2 FYNNEI. This CDR3 contains 13 residues. V dropped 8 bases and J dropped 0 bases, with 10 bases sitting between them. CDR3 in amino acids: CASGGLLNTEAFF. The CDR3 DNA follows: TGTGCCAGCGGGGGACTGCTGAACACTGAAGCTTTCTTT.

The V and J genes are TRBV18 and TRBJ1-5; possible D gene TRBD1, 5 bases. The CDR3 loop spans 14 amino acids. V shed 3 bases and J shed 8 bases, with 14 bases lying between them. Germline CDR1 reads KGHSH; CDR2 reads LQKENI. In DNA, the CDR3 is TGTGCCAGCTCACCGGGGGGTTCTGGGGAGCCCCAGCATTTT. Translation: CASSPGGSGEPQHF.

V gene TRBV10-3 combines with J gene TRBJ2-1; no clear D. The V gene lost 3 bases and the J gene lost 7 bases, with 4 bases spanning the gap. Germline assignment: CDR1 ENHRY and CDR2 SYGVKD. CDR3 length equals 11 residues. CDR3 DNA sequence: TGTGCCATCAGTGATTTAAATGAGCAGTTCTTC. This translates into CAISDLNEQFF.

The chain joins TRBV5-1 to TRBJ2-5, with TRBD1 matching 9 bases. Trimming at V came to 0 bases and at J to 5 bases, leaving 8 bases not matched to a gene. This CDR3 spans 16 amino acids. Germline CDR1 is SGHRS and CDR2 is YFSETQ. In nucleotides, the CDR3 is TGCGCCAGCAGCTTGGCAGGACAGGGGCTCCAGGAGACCCAGTACTTC. Its protein product is CASSLAGQGLQETQYF.

The chain joins TRBV5-1 to TRBJ1-1; D gene ambiguous. Germline V gives CDR1 SGHRS, CDR2 YFSETQ. The V end was cut by 3 bases, the J end by 7 bases, with 7 bases between. The CDR3 loop spans 11 amino acids. CDR3 amino acids: CASSSEREAFF. The CDR3, as DNA: TGCGCCAGCAGCTCGGAGCGTGAAGCTTTCTTT.